The 28 T cell receptor beta chains below all came from one sample that was sequenced in a study of early T cells in non-severe SARS-CoV-2 infection. TCRdb reprocessed the 5' RACE reads with MiXCR, giving one entry per CDR3 protein. The sample holds under 90,000 distinct CDR3 sequences, 14% seen once. The sample was whole blood. The receptors come from an adult who was a healthcare worker with PCR-confirmed SARS-CoV-2 infection or an uninfected control (not recorded which).

This clonotype was counted at least ten times. V and J are TRBV28 and TRBJ2-7; D possibly matches TRBD1 or TRBD2 (5 bases each). Per germline, CDR1 MDHEN and CDR2 SYDVKM. The V end was cut by 4 bases, the J end by 4 bases, with 11 bases between. The length of the CDR3 is 13 residues. The CDR3 sequence: CASSSGTPYEQYF. The CDR3 coding sequence is TGTGCCAGCAGTTCCGGGACCCCGTACGAGCAGTACTTC. Combining the CDR3 with reference TRBV28 and TRBJ2-7 gives the whole variable domain DVKVTQSSRYLVKRTGEKVFLECVQDMDHENMFWYRQDPGLGLRLIYFSYDVKMKEKGDIPEGYSVSREKKERFSLILESASTNQTSMYLCASSSGTPYEQYFGPGTRLTVT.

Comments on this clonotype: The junction departs from germline at one end; a sequencing error may be responsible. The chain employs TRBV7-7 and TRBJ2-2; 8 nucleotides agree with TRBD1. This CDR3 spans 15 amino acids. CDR1 is SSHAT, CDR2 FNYEAQ, per germline (reference sequence). The CDR3 reads CASSSRTGISGELFF. The CDR3 DNA is TGTGCTAGCAGCTCCCGGACAGGGATCTCCGGGGAGCTGTTTTTT. Supplemented by reference TRBV7-7 and TRBJ2-2, the full variable domain reads GAGVSQSPRYKVTKRGQDVTLRCDPISSHATLYWYQQALGQGPEFLTYFNYEAQPDKSGLPSDRFSAERPEGSISTLTIQRTEQRDSAMYRCASSSRTGISGELFFGEGSRLTVL.

The chain recombines TRBV29-1 with TRBJ2-7; D possibly corresponds to TRBD1 (5 bases). CDR3 length: 14 residues. Germline CDR1 and CDR2: SQVTM and ANQGSEA. Trimming left V 5 bases short and J 2 bases short, with 16 bases between. CDR3 in amino acids: CSVSLVGPPYEQYF. CDR3 DNA: TGCAGCGTTAGTCTTGTGGGGCCCCCCTACGAGCAGTACTTC.

This chain's CDR3 is CSVDVESGNTIYF. The CDR3 region has the DNA TGCAGCGTTGATGTGGAATCTGGAAACACCATATATTTT. The genes are TRBV29-1 and TRBJ1-3; D unresolved. The germline CDR1 and CDR2 sequences are SQVTM and ANQGSEA. This CDR3 contains 13 residues. V was clipped by 3 bases and J by 1 base, with 7 bases between them.

This rearrangement joins TRBV27 to TRBJ2-3; D not certain. The CDR3 sequence is 14 residues long. CDR1 and CDR2 (germline): MNHEY, SMNVEV (reference sequence). V dropped 4 bases and J dropped 1 base, with 9 bases sitting between them. The CDR3 is CASSWAKGTDTQYF. CDR3 nucleotide sequence: TGTGCCAGCAGTTGGGCTAAGGGCACAGATACGCAGTATTTT.

This clonotype was recorded many times. V gene TRBV15 combines with J gene TRBJ2-7; D possibly corresponds to TRBD1 (5 bases). The germline V and J ends were trimmed by 2 bases and 3 bases, with 11 bases remaining between them. This CDR3 spans 14 amino acids. From germline, CDR1 is LNHNV and CDR2 YYDKDF (reference sequence). The CDR3 bases are TGTGCCACCAGCAGACAAGCTCAGGGCTACGAGCAGTACTTC. This encodes CATSRQAQGYEQYF.

This chain uses TRBV4-1 with TRBJ2-3; no reliable D call. Trimming took 0 bases from V and 3 from J, leaving 13 bases between them. This CDR3 has 16 amino acids. The germline V gene encodes CDR1 MGHRA and CDR2 YSYEKL. CDR3 in amino acids: CASSQEAPPGTDTQYF. The CDR3 DNA follows: TGCGCCAGCAGCCAAGAAGCCCCGCCTGGAACAGATACGCAGTATTTT.

The chain links TRBV7-3 to TRBJ2-3; 14 nucleotides match TRBD2. CDR1 and CDR2 (germline): SGHTA, FQGTGA. The CDR3 consists of 18 residues. With V trimmed by 5 bases and J by 5 bases, 12 bases remained unmatched. CDR3 coding DNA: TGTGCCAGCAGCGGATACCTGACTAGCGGGGGGGCAGGAGATACGCAGTATTTT. Translating it yields CASSGYLTSGGAGDTQYF.

The chain combines TRBV4-3 with TRBJ2-4, with 10 bases matching TRBD2. Germline V gene sequence: CDR1 LGHNA, CDR2 YSLEER. This CDR3 comprises 19 residues. Germline trimming cut 1 base from V and 8 bases from J; bases unmatched to any gene: 17. The CDR3 DNA reads as TGCGCCAGCAGCCAAGTTTCGCCTCTAGCGGGGGTCGATGAGGACATTCAGTACTTC. This translates into CASSQVSPLAGVDEDIQYF.

This clonotype was seen a handful of times. The chain is built from TRBV6-2 or TRBV6-3 and TRBJ1-2; D is uncertain. From germline, CDR1 is MNHEY and CDR2 SVGEGT. The CDR3 is made up of 12 amino acids. V was clipped by 3 bases and J by 7 bases, with 9 bases between them. The DNA for the CDR3 is TGTGCCAGCAGTTATAAGAATTTTGGCTACACCTTC. The encoded protein is CASSYKNFGYTF.

J is TRBJ2-7 and V is TRBV28; 7 positions match TRBD1. Germline CDR1 MDHEN, CDR2 SYDVKM. The CDR3 is 13 residues long. Here the CDR3 reads CATDRAHTYEQYF. In DNA form, the CDR3 reads TGTGCTACAGACAGGGCGCACACCTACGAGCAGTACTTC.

As for this clonotype: A read error is likely here: a far larger clone is one base away. V gene TRBV11-2 combines with J gene TRBJ1-1; D ambiguous. Germline lookup yields CDR1 SGHAT and CDR2 FQNNGV. CDR3 size: 11 residues. The CDR3: CASSLNSEAFF. The CDR3, as DNA: TGTGCCAGCAGCTTAAACAGTGAAGCTTTCTTT.

This clonotype has at least ten counts. The chain employs TRBV21-1 and TRBJ1-2; the DNA was not used to check the table's D call, TRBD1. TRBV21-1 corresponds to a pseudogene. The CDR3 loop spans 15 amino acids. CDR3 region: CASSTPLSPHYGYTF. The DNA for the CDR3 is TGTGCCAGCAGCACACCTCTATCCCCCCACTATGGCTACACCTTC.

This clonotype appeared many times. This chain links TRBV9 with TRBJ2-7, with D possibly TRBD2 on 6 matching bases. The CDR3 sequence is 14 residues long. Germline-derived CDR1 and CDR2 are SGDLS and YYNGEE. Trimming pared 0 bases from V and 3 bases from J, leaving 10 bases between. DNA for the CDR3: TGTGCCAGCAGCGTAGACCTGGGGGGCTACGAGCAGTACTTC. Amino acids: CASSVDLGGYEQYF.

Written as DNA, the CDR3 is TGTGCCAGCTCACCAATGTGGGCGGGGGAATCAGATACGCAGTATTTT. Translating gives CASSPMWAGESDTQYF. The J gene is TRBJ2-3, the V gene TRBV18, with 7 bases matching TRBD2. Germline V gene lookup returns CDR1 KGHSH and CDR2 LQKENI. The CDR3 is 16 amino acids. V gave up 2 bases and J gave up 4 bases; unmatched junction bases: 9.

The V gene is TRBV28, the J gene TRBJ2-3, with no clear D. This CDR3 comprises 11 residues. In germline, CDR1 is MDHEN, CDR2 SYDVKM. Trimming left V 5 bases short and J 7 bases short, with 7 bases between. For the CDR3, the DNA is TGTGCCAGCAGTCTCTCAAATACGCAGTATTTT. This encodes CASSLSNTQYF.

This clonotype has only a few counts. J is TRBJ1-1 and V is TRBV5-4; unclear D gene. The germline V and J ends were trimmed by 7 bases and 0 bases, with 7 bases remaining between them. This CDR3 has 12 residues. The germline gives CDR1 SGHNT, CDR2 YYREEE (reference sequence). The CDR3 loop reads CASGSLNTEAFF. In DNA form, the CDR3 reads TGTGCCAGCGGGAGCTTGAACACTGAAGCTTTCTTT.

This chain connects TRBV6-5 to TRBJ2-1; maybe TRBD1 (6 bases). This CDR3 comprises 17 residues. Per the germline V gene, CDR1 is MNHEY and CDR2 is SVGAGI. V shed 2 bases and J shed 1 base, with 15 bases lying between them. The CDR3 sequence is CASSYQQDRPSYNEQFF. The DNA for the CDR3 is TGTGCCAGCAGTTACCAACAAGACAGGCCGTCCTACAATGAGCAGTTCTTC.

This clonotype has only a few counts. The chain is built from TRBV14 and TRBJ1-2; TRBD1 matches 7 bases. The CDR3 extends over 14 amino acids. The V gene end was trimmed by 4 bases and the J gene end by 4 bases; junction bases not matched to a gene: 6. CDR1 is SGHDN, CDR2 FVKESK, per germline. Written as DNA, the CDR3 is TGTGCCAGCAGCCTGCCCGGACAGGCCTATGGCTACACCTTC. Translated, it gives CASSLPGQAYGYTF.

The sample holds a few counts of this clonotype. The rearrangement joins TRBV10-3 to TRBJ2-5; possibly TRBD1 for D (6 bases). Germline loops: CDR1 ENHRY, CDR2 SYGVKD. The CDR3 loop spans 14 amino acids. V shed 0 bases and J shed 5 bases, with 10 bases lying between them. CDR3 sequence reads: CAISESTGMETQYF. The CDR3 DNA follows: TGTGCCATCAGTGAGTCTACAGGGATGGAGACCCAGTACTTC.

This clonotype was recorded many times. V gene TRBV11-2 combines with J gene TRBJ2-5, with D hard to call. Germline assignment: CDR1 SGHAT and CDR2 FQNNGV. The CDR3 contains 12 residues. The V end lost 10 bases, the J end lost 2 bases, and 11 bases lay between the germline ends. The CDR3 reads CATHPVQETQYF. Written as DNA, the CDR3 is TGTGCCACCCACCCAGTGCAAGAGACCCAGTACTTC.

This clonotype was seen many times. The chain joins TRBV4-3 to TRBJ2-6, with D possibly TRBD1 on 6 matching bases. V dropped 0 bases and J dropped 0 bases, with 15 bases sitting between them. The CDR3 loop spans 19 amino acids. The germline CDR1 and CDR2 sequences are LGHNA and YSLEER. Here the CDR3 DNA reads TGCGCCAGCAGCCAAGATCCGACAGGTCTCCTCTCTGGGGCCAACGTCCTGACTTTC. This translates into CASSQDPTGLLSGANVLTF.

Only a few counts were recorded for this clonotype. This chain joins TRBV5-4 and TRBJ1-2, with 9 bases fitting TRBD1. The CDR3 is made up of 14 amino acids. V dropped 4 bases and J dropped 6; count of bases not matched to a gene: 7. The germline CDR1 and CDR2 sequences are SGHNT and YYREEE (reference sequence). The DNA for the CDR3 is TGTGCCAGCAGCCCTCCGGGACAGGGCCATGGCTACACCTTC. Residues: CASSPPGQGHGYTF.

This clonotype was detected a few times. The junction departs from the called germline gene at one end, perhaps through a read error. The J gene is TRBJ2-6, the V gene TRBV28; 7 bases align to TRBD1. Germline CDR1 and CDR2: MDHEN and SYDVKM. The CDR3 loop spans 14 amino acids. The DNA for the CDR3 is TGTGCCAGCAGTTTCCCACAGGGACAGCACTATATGTCTTTC. Encoded protein: CASSFPQGQHYMSF. Using reference TRBV28 and TRBJ2-6 for the parts outside the CDR3, the full variable domain is DVKVTQSSRYLVKRTGEKVFLECVQDMDHENMFWYRQDPGLGLRLIYFSYDVKMKEKGDIPEGYSVSREKKERFSLILESASTNQTSMYLCASSFPQGQHYMSFGAGSRLTVL.

This sequence joins TRBV20-1 and TRBJ2-7; 9 bases match TRBD2. Trimming cost V 6 bases and J 2 bases; bases outside gene matches: 11. Per the germline V gene, CDR1 is DFQATT and CDR2 is SNEGSKA (reference sequence). This CDR3 is built from 15 residues. This chain's CDR3 is CSARGGRGGTYEQYF. The CDR3 coding sequence is TGCAGTGCCCGAGGTGGGCGGGGGGGCACCTACGAGCAGTACTTC.

This chain uses TRBV13 with TRBJ2-5; 11 bases fit TRBD2. The germline gives CDR1 PRHDT, CDR2 FYEKMQ (reference sequence). There are 16 residues in the CDR3. V dropped 3 bases and J dropped 5; count of bases not matched to a gene: 8. The CDR3 here is CASSFPSGGLRETQYF. Here the CDR3 DNA reads TGTGCCAGCAGCTTTCCTAGCGGGGGGCTGAGGGAGACCCAGTACTTC. Filled out from reference TRBV13 and TRBJ2-5, the complete variable domain reads AAGVIQSPRHLIKEKRETATLKCYPIPRHDTVYWYQQGPGQDPQFLISFYEKMQSDKGSIPDRFSAQQFSDYHSELNMSSLELGDSALYFCASSFPSGGLRETQYFGPGTRLLVL.

This clonotype was seen ten or more times. The chain recombines TRBV10-3 with TRBJ1-2, with 7 positions matching TRBD1. This CDR3 spans 14 amino acids. Germline CDR1 ENHRY, CDR2 SYGVKD. V trimming: 6 bases; J trimming: 2 bases; junction bases outside the gene matches: 6. The CDR3 sequence is CAIRPGTANYGYTF. CDR3 coding DNA: TGTGCCATCAGACCCGGGACAGCAAACTATGGCTACACCTTC.

This clonotype was recorded a few times. The chain couples TRBV12-3 or TRBV12-4 to TRBJ2-7; perhaps D is TRBD1 or TRBD2 (5 bases each). The CDR3 runs 14 residues. The ends were cut back, 1 base at V and 0 bases at J, with 7 bases in the middle. CDR3 protein: CASSLGGSSYEQYF. For the CDR3, the DNA is TGTGCCAGCAGTTTAGGGGGGAGCTCCTACGAGCAGTACTTC.